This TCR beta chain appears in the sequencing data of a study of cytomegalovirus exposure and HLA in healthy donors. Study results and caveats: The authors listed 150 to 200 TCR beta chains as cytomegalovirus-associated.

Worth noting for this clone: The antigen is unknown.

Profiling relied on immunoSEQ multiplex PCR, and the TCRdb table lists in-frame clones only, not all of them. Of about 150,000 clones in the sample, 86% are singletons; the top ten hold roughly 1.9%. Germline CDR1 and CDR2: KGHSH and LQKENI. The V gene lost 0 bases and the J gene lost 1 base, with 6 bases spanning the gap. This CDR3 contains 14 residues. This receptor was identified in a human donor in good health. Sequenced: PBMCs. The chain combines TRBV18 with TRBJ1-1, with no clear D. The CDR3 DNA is TGTGCCAGCTCACCACCGAACGGGAACACTGAAGCTTTCTTT. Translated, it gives CASSPPNGNTEAFF.